This is a list of T cell receptor beta chains from one sample in a study of blood T cell repertoires in COVID-19. Sequenced by immunoSEQ multiplex PCR; TCRdb stores in-frame clones only, minus some. The repertoire has hundreds of thousands of clones, approximately 89% of them found once; the top ten carry over 2%. The sample was peripheral blood. These receptors all come from a woman between 55 and 75 years old with COVID-19, enrolled during active disease. Both conserved end residues are part of each CDR3. The D gene is left open where the match is weak. Clone size is stated in some rows and not others, as once, few, many or a class when expanded.

clone size: .
J gene: TRBJ1-3
D gene: .
V gene: TRBV18
CDR3 protein: CASSLGQISGNTIYF
CDR3 DNA: TGTGCCAGCTCACTCGGACAGATCTCTGGAAACACCATATATTTT

clone size: once
J gene: TRBJ1-1
D gene: .
V gene: TRBV9
CDR3 protein: CASSDGGPTEAFF
CDR3 DNA: TGTGCCAGCAGCGATGGAGGGCCCACTGAAGCTTTCTTT

clone size: .
J gene: TRBJ2-7
D gene: TRBD1
V gene: TRBV5-1
CDR3 protein: CASSLEPGQGTYEQYF
CDR3 DNA: TGCGCCAGCAGCTTAGAGCCGGGACAGGGGACCTACGAGCAGTACTTC

clone size: .
J gene: TRBJ1-3
D gene: .
V gene: TRBV4-1
CDR3 protein: CASSQGPGLGGNTIYF
CDR3 DNA: TGCGCCAGCAGCCAGGGGCCAGGGTTAGGTGGAAACACCATATATTTT

clone size: .
J gene: TRBJ2-3
D gene: TRBD2
V gene: TRBV27
CDR3 protein: CASSPLTSGGPDTQYF
CDR3 DNA: TGTGCCAGCAGTCCGCTGACTAGCGGGGGCCCAGATACGCAGTATTTT

clone size: .
J gene: TRBJ1-1
D gene: TRBD1
V gene: TRBV6-2/TRBV6-3
CDR3 protein: CASSYSLGQGAMNTEAFF
CDR3 DNA: TGTGCCAGCAGTTACTCGTTAGGACAGGGGGCGATGAACACTGAAGCTTTCTTT

clone size: .
J gene: TRBJ1-5
D gene: .
V gene: TRBV6-5
CDR3 protein: CASSQKGHYNQPQHF
CDR3 DNA: TGTGCCAGCAGTCAAAAAGGACATTACAATCAGCCCCAGCATTTT

clone size: few
J gene: TRBJ2-1
D gene: TRBD1
V gene: TRBV7-2
CDR3 protein: CASSPRDRGPEQFF
CDR3 DNA: TGTGCCAGCAGCCCGAGGGACAGGGGGCCCGAGCAGTTCTTC

clone size: once
J gene: TRBJ2-7
D gene: TRBD2
V gene: TRBV5-1
CDR3 protein: CASSFGASGGAPEQYF
CDR3 DNA: TGCGCCAGCAGCTTCGGGGCTAGCGGGGGGGCTCCCGAGCAGTACTTC

clone size: .
J gene: TRBJ2-7
D gene: TRBD1
V gene: TRBV13
CDR3 protein: CASSLRTGLTYEQYF
CDR3 DNA: TGTGCCAGCAGCTTAAGGACAGGGCTCACCTACGAGCAGTACTTC

clone size: .
J gene: TRBJ2-7
D gene: .
V gene: TRBV5-1
CDR3 protein: CASSQGGYPEQYF
CDR3 DNA: TGCGCCAGCTCTCAAGGGGGATACCCCGAGCAGTACTTC

clone size: .
J gene: TRBJ1-2
D gene: TRBD1
V gene: TRBV18
CDR3 protein: CASSPVSLPMGQGEYGYTF
CDR3 DNA: TGTGCCAGCTCACCGGTCTCTTTGCCCATGGGACAGGGGGAATATGGCTACACCTTC

clone size: .
J gene: TRBJ2-2
D gene: .
V gene: TRBV7-2
CDR3 protein: CASSPRQLANTGELFF
CDR3 DNA: TGTGCCAGCAGCCCCCGACAGCTCGCGAACACCGGGGAGCTGTTTTTT

clone size: .
J gene: TRBJ1-2
D gene: TRBD1
V gene: TRBV2
CDR3 protein: CASSVQGADNYGYTF
CDR3 DNA: TGTGCCAGCAGTGTACAGGGGGCCGATAACTATGGCTACACCTTC